This passage covers 20 T cell receptor beta chains from one sample sequenced in a study of monozygotic twins with cystic fibrosis. Sequenced by immunoSEQ multiplex PCR; TCRdb stores in-frame clones only, minus some. The sample carries tens of thousands of clones, 95% to 97% recorded once. Sequenced input: blood. These receptors were collected from a girl aged 2 to 9 with cystic fibrosis.

This chain uses TRBV6-6 with TRBJ2-7, with D uncertain. V lost 2 bases to trimming and J lost 4 bases, with 18 bases between them. The CDR3 covers 16 residues. The germline V gene encodes CDR1 MNHNY and CDR2 SVGAGI (reference sequence). CDR3 nucleotide sequence: TGTGCCAGCAGTTACGCGCCTCAGACATCTCTGTACGAGCAGTACTTC. It translates to CASSYAPQTSLYEQYF.

The chain recombines TRBV29-1 with TRBJ2-3; D possibly corresponds to TRBD1 (6 bases). CDR3 length: 10 residues. V was pared by 8 bases and J by 5 bases, with 8 bases between. Germline lookup yields CDR1 SQVTM and CDR2 ANQGSEA. This CDR3 is CSTRGDTQYF. The CDR3 DNA is TGCAGCACCAGGGGAGATACGCAGTATTTT.

The V call is TRBV18, the J call TRBJ1-2, with 8 bases aligning to TRBD1. This CDR3 region has 14 residues. Germline lookup yields CDR1 KGHSH and CDR2 LQKENI. After removal of 3 bases from V and 9 bases from J, the junction contained 9 bases not matched to a gene. The chain's CDR3 is CASSPKGQGISYTF. The CDR3 nucleotides are TGTGCCAGCTCACCGAAAGGACAGGGTATCAGCTACACCTTC. The full variable domain, rest sourced from reference TRBV18 and TRBJ1-2, is NAGVMQNPRHLVRRRGQEARLRCSPMKGHSHVYWYRQLPEEGLKFMVYLQKENIIDESGMPKERFSAEFPKEGPSILRIQQVVRGDSAAYFCASSPKGQGISYTFGSGTRLTVV.

The rearrangement links TRBV7-8 to TRBJ2-1, with D perhaps assigned TRBD1 or TRBD2 (5 bases each). V lost 3 bases, J lost 5 bases, and 11 bases lay in between. The germline V gene has CDR1 SGHVS and CDR2 FQNEAQ. The CDR3 contains 14 residues. CDR3 region: CASSLGTRDNEQFF. The DNA of the CDR3 is TGTGCCAGCAGCTTGGGGACGCGCGACAATGAGCAGTTCTTC. The full variable domain, rest sourced from reference TRBV7-8 and TRBJ2-1, is GAGVSQSPRYKVAKRGQDVALRCDPISGHVSLFWYQQALGQGPEFLTYFQNEAQLDKSGLPSDRFFAERPEGSVSTLKIQRTQQEDSAVYLCASSLGTRDNEQFFGPGTRLTVL.

The CDR3 DNA is TGTGCCAGCAGCTTAGGAGGCGACAGGGGGCCGGGCACTGAAGCTTTCTTT. It encodes CASSLGGDRGPGTEAFF. The genes are TRBV11-3 and TRBJ1-1, with 10 bases lining up with TRBD1. V gave up 1 base and J gave up 4 bases; unmatched junction bases: 9. The CDR3 extends over 17 amino acids. CDR1 SGHNT and CDR2 YENEEA come from the germline V gene.

This chain joins TRBV2 and TRBJ2-5; D might be TRBD1 (6 bases). This CDR3 has 12 amino acids. Trimming left V 8 bases short and J 5 bases short, with 12 bases between. Germline assignment: CDR1 SNHLY and CDR2 FYNNEI. In DNA form, the CDR3 reads TGTGCCAGCCAGGGGCCCGGGGAGACCCAGTACTTC. Translated, it gives CASQGPGETQYF.

The chain's CDR3 is CAGEGGRANNEQFF. The CDR3 DNA reads as TGTGCCGGGGAGGGCGGGAGGGCCAATAATGAGCAGTTCTTC. The rearrangement links TRBV7-9 to TRBJ2-1; 9 bases match TRBD2. The CDR3 loop spans 14 amino acids. V gave up 11 bases and J gave up 7 bases; unmatched junction bases: 12. Per the germline V gene, CDR1 is SEHNR and CDR2 is FQNEAQ (reference sequence).

Comments on this clone: The junction departs from the called germline gene at one end, perhaps through a read error. The chain has TRBV6-1 and TRBJ1-1, with TRBD1 matching over 8 bases. Germline CDR1 reads MNHNS; CDR2 reads SASEGT. The CDR3 length is 11 residues. The CDR3 sequence: CASSASDRGWF. The CDR3 bases are TGTGCCAGCAGTGCATCCGACAGGGGTTGGTTT.

The genes are TRBV7-6 and TRBJ2-7; 8 positions agree with TRBD1. The CDR3 is 15 amino acids. Per the germline V gene, CDR1 is SGHVS and CDR2 is FNYEAQ. Losses at the gene ends were 1 base for V and 6 bases for J; bases not matched to a gene: 8. The CDR3 is CASSLGAGGSREQYF. The CDR3 DNA reads as TGTGCCAGCAGCTTAGGGGCAGGGGGCTCGCGCGAGCAGTACTTC.

On this clone itself: Other DNA sequences within the sample encode an identical CDR3. V usage is TRBV6-5 and J usage is TRBJ1-2; D possibly corresponds to TRBD1 (5 bases). Germline-derived CDR1 and CDR2 are MNHEY and SVGAGI. V was clipped by 0 bases and J by 7 bases, with 6 bases between them. The length of the CDR3 is 12 residues. CDR3 amino acids: CASSYSGGGYTF. The CDR3 bases are TGTGCCAGCAGTTACTCGGGGGGTGGCTACACCTTC.

This chain joins TRBV21-1 and TRBJ2-7; TRBD1, the D gene given by the table, was not confirmed from the DNA. TRBV21-1 has pseudogene status. The CDR3 consists of 14 residues. CDR3 sequence reads: CASSSPKSPGLKYF. CDR3 sequence (DNA): TGTGCCAGCAGCAGCCCTAAATCCCCAGGGTTAAAGTACTTC.

The V and J genes are TRBV5-6 and TRBJ1-5, with D perhaps TRBD1 (5 bases). The CDR3 extends over 14 amino acids. Trimming removed 0 bases from V and 9 bases from J, with 13 bases in between. Germline-derived CDR1 and CDR2 are SGHDT and YYEEEE. CDR3 in amino acids: CASSLEGGTWPQHF. The CDR3 DNA follows: TGTGCCAGCAGCTTGGAAGGTGGGACGTGGCCCCAGCATTTT. The full variable domain, with the rest looked up from reference TRBV5-6 and TRBJ1-5, is DAGVTQSPTHLIKTRGQQVTLRCSPKSGHDTVSWYQQALGQGPQFIFQYYEEEERQRGNFPDRFSGHQFPNYSSELNVNALLLGDSALYLCASSLEGGTWPQHFGDGTRLSIL.

This chain links TRBV6-5 with TRBJ2-1; 9 nucleotides agree with TRBD2. The germline V gene has CDR1 MNHEY and CDR2 SVGAGI. V shed 2 bases and J 8 bases; nucleotides not matched to a gene: 7. The CDR3 consists of 15 residues. CDR3 in amino acids: CASSYGGLAQDEQFF. The CDR3 DNA follows: TGTGCCAGCAGTTACGGGGGACTAGCTCAAGATGAGCAGTTCTTC.

The rearrangement links TRBV6-1 to TRBJ2-5, with 12 bases lining up with TRBD2. V lost 4 bases to trimming and J lost 4 bases; unmatched junction nucleotides: 10. Germline V gene lookup returns CDR1 MNHNS and CDR2 SASEGT. The CDR3 runs to 17 residues. The DNA of the CDR3 is TGTGCCAGCAGTGCACGGACGACTAGCGGGAGTAGAGAGACCCAGTACTTC. As protein: CASSARTTSGSRETQYF.

The V call is TRBV7-8, the J call TRBJ2-5; D not certain. CDR1 and CDR2 from the germline V gene are SGHVS and FQNEAQ. CDR3 length: 11 amino acids. Trimming cost V 8 bases and J 4 bases, with 8 bases left between them. CDR3: CASGVLETQYF. CDR3 nucleotide sequence: TGTGCCAGCGGTGTCCTAGAGACCCAGTACTTC.

J is TRBJ1-1 and V is TRBV11-3; maybe TRBD1 (6 bases). Germline V gene sequence: CDR1 SGHNT, CDR2 YENEEA. V was cut by 3 bases and J by 4 bases, with 12 bases left in between. The CDR3 covers 14 residues. The CDR3 sequence: CASSLRTVGTEAFF. DNA for the CDR3: TGTGCCAGCAGCTTGAGGACAGTGGGCACTGAAGCTTTCTTT.

The chain recombines TRBV30 with TRBJ2-7; 8 bases match TRBD1. V lost 2 bases and J lost 5; bases outside the gene matches: 8. The CDR3 has 14 amino acids. Germline values: CDR1 GTSNPN, CDR2 SVGIG (reference sequence). This chain's CDR3 is CAWSPQTGVHEQYF. DNA for the CDR3: TGTGCCTGGAGTCCACAGACAGGGGTGCACGAGCAGTACTTC.

V is TRBV28 and J is TRBJ1-4; 10 bases align to TRBD1. CDR1 is MDHEN, CDR2 SYDVKM, per germline. After removal of 5 bases from V and 3 bases from J, the junction contained 12 bases not matched to a gene. The CDR3 is 18 amino acids. In nucleotides, the CDR3 is TGTGCCAGCAGTCCAACGGGGGACAGGGGTCGACCTAATGAAAAACTGTTTTTT. Its translation is CASSPTGDRGRPNEKLFF.

By proportion, this clone is large. The chain uses TRBV30 and TRBJ2-7; 11 positions match TRBD2. The length of the CDR3 is 14 residues. V shed 7 bases and J 5 bases; nucleotides not matched to a gene: 10. Germline V gene lookup returns CDR1 GTSNPN and CDR2 SVGIG (reference sequence). The CDR3 reads CASDIAGGLNEQYF. DNA of the CDR3: TGTGCCTCAGACATAGCGGGAGGGCTTAACGAGCAGTACTTC.

V usage is TRBV9 and J usage is TRBJ1-1; a possible D gene is TRBD1 (6 bases). The germline V and J ends were trimmed by 4 bases and 2 bases, with 12 bases remaining between them. CDR3 length: 14 amino acids. From germline, CDR1 is SGDLS and CDR2 YYNGEE. The CDR3 loop reads CASSSLGTNTEAFF. Here the CDR3 DNA reads TGTGCCAGCAGCTCCCTGGGGACAAACACTGAAGCTTTCTTT. Using reference TRBV9 and TRBJ1-1 for the parts outside the CDR3, the full variable domain is DSGVTQTPKHLITATGQRVTLRCSPRSGDLSVYWYQQSLDQGLQFLIQYYNGEERAKGNILERFSAQQFPDLHSELNLSSLELGDSALYFCASSSLGTNTEAFFGQGTRLTVV.